This T cell receptor (beta chain) was sequenced for a study of monozygotic twins with inflammatory bowel disease. After re-calling the 5' RACE reads, TCRdb lists one entry per CDR3 protein, DNA absent. The sample table includes some 440,000 distinct CDR3 sequences. The CDR3 loop spans 13 amino acids. Germline CDR1 is LNHDA and CDR2 is SQIVND (reference sequence). This sequence was found in a human donor with ulcerative colitis or Crohn's disease, or a healthy co-twin of an affected twin (not recorded which). The V call is TRBV19, the J call TRBJ2-1. Material: blood. The CDR3 is CASSTSPYNEQFF.